This T cell receptor (beta chain) was recorded in a study of post-analysis software for immune sequencing data. General study results and limits: Strong co-clustering by F measure was evident for samples that had been prepared in the same batch. Relative to controls, patients had 4 or 5 TRBV segments at higher frequency, with TRBV5-6, TRBV5-1 and TRBV20-1 among these.

V lost 5 bases to trimming and J lost 0 bases, with 17 bases between them. Germline V gives CDR1 SGHTA, CDR2 FQGTGA. The CDR3 length is 17 residues. The TCR beta cDNA libraries carried unique molecular identifiers. TCRdb called the PCR reads again in MiXCR, with one record for every CDR3 protein. The repertoire holds 700,000 to 900,000 distinct CDR3 sequences, with about 43% as singletons. In its sample, this clonotype was seen a few times. What it binds is unknown. The TCR comes from a girl under 18 with multiple sclerosis. V gene TRBV7-3 combines with J gene TRBJ2-1; the D gene is possibly TRBD2 (5 bases). Input material: blood. The CDR3 loop is CASSLSPGVSSYNEQFF. In DNA, the CDR3 is TGTGCCAGCAGCCTCTCCCCCGGGGTGAGCTCCTACAATGAGCAGTTCTTC.